The sequence of this T cell receptor beta chain was determined in a study of OX40 agonist ivuxolimab in advanced cancers. In the study overall: Ivuxolimab was an agonistic, fully human IgG2 monoclonal antibody directed against OX40 (CD134), a costimulatory receptor. Peripheral TCRbeta sequencing aimed to test whether ivuxolimab altered TCR sequence diversity and caused clonal T-cell expansion. Prior anti-PD-1, anti-PD-L1 or anti-CTLA-4 therapy was permitted, and approximately 40% of dose-escalation patients had received checkpoint inhibitors. The monotherapy dose-escalation portion (N ≈ 50 patients) of the phase I ivuxolimab trial is reported in the paper. The dose-escalation cohort was 82.7% male with a mean age of approximately 59 years, ranging from roughly 23 to 90. Partial responses occurred in three dose-escalation patients: two with cutaneous melanoma and one with hepatocellular carcinoma. Of the approximately 53 patients in dose escalation, 19 had hepatocellular carcinoma, some 15 had melanoma, 9 had renal cell carcinoma and 9 had head and neck cancer. Intravenous ivuxolimab was administered to patients every 2 weeks at six dose levels: 0.01, 0.1, 0.3, 1.5, 3 and 10 mg/kg. Summary of the overall study and its limitations: After ivuxolimab, expanded clones were on average more numerous among CD8+ T cells than among CD4+ T cells. The antigen specificity of the peripheral T cells that underwent clonal expansion was not determined. In the 0.1-3.0 mg/kg groups, partial responders had among the lowest normalized peripheral clonal expansion, particularly in CD8+ T cells. At doses from 0.1 to 3.0 mg/kg, clonal expansion was seen in both CD4+ and CD8+ blood T cells between baseline and week 6. Low levels of normalized T-cell clonal expansion were also seen in some patients who did not respond.

Concerning this clone itself: The antigen it binds to is not known. No qualities accompany the bases; no much larger clone lies one base away.

The CDR1 and CDR2 encoded by the germline V gene are SGHAT and FQNNGV. Including cysteine and phenylalanine, the CDR3 has 15 amino acids. Only the CDR3 part of the read is kept: 45 bases, read in frame from the first base. The V end gives up 5 bases and the J end 4 bases, leaving 10 bases in the junction not matched to a gene. For sequencing of the TCRbeta CDR3 region, genomic DNA was extracted from the sorted cells. The immunoSEQ Assay was used to sequence the TCRbeta CDR3 regions. TCRdb retrieved this table from immuneACCESS and kept in-frame rearrangements only. Not all clones are present; in checked studies, unresolved V genes account for under half, and no reason is known for the remainder. This sample lists 96,000 or so clones; around 91% were detected once. Around 1.5% of the sample is in the top ten clones. The trial excluded patients who had a history of autoimmune disease or were on systemic immunosuppression. Peripheral blood for TCR sequencing was drawn from every dose cohort at baseline, at cycle 4 day 1 and at cycle 7 day 1. The samples were drawn from a first-in-human, open-label, multicenter phase I dose-escalation trial of ivuxolimab. Adults with locally advanced or metastatic melanoma, renal cell, hepatocellular, or head and neck squamous cell carcinoma were enrolled in the trial. CD4+ and CD8+ T cells were sorted separately from peripheral blood before TCR sequencing.

The receptor comes from an adult with an advanced solid tumor such as melanoma, head and neck, liver or kidney cancer. The material sequenced was CD4+ or CD8+ T cells sorted from blood, taken in a trial of the OX40 agonist ivuxolimab. The rearrangement combines TRBV11-2 with TRBJ2-5, with TRBD1 identical over 7 junction bases. The nucleotides read TGTGCCAGCAGCCCCCAGAAGACAGGGTCAGAGACCCAGTACTTC. Its product reads: CASSPQKTGSETQYF.